This T cell receptor (beta chain) was obtained from a study of T cells after yellow fever vaccination (dated by TCRdb to between 2018 and 2021). For context, the study as a whole: The SMART-Seq v4 Ultra Low Input RNA kit was used to prepare libraries from fractions with low cell numbers. To follow T-cell clones before and after both primary and booster YFV17D yellow fever vaccination, bulk TCR alpha and beta repertoires underwent longitudinal sequencing. Blood was drawn at multiple timepoints before and after primary and secondary immunization, with bulk PBMC replicates and cell subsets isolated. Two healthy male donors made up the cohort, one aged 18 to 29 years and the other aged 30 to 40 years. Broader findings and caveats from the paper: The secondary T-cell response was weaker than the primary response but faster, peaking on day 5 instead of day 15. A small share of clonotypes was detected in both CD4 and CD8 compartments, with the overlap likely arising from convergent recombination. Because only a couple of donors were included in the study, the extent to which the findings can be generalized is limited. After the booster, most clones that had expanded after primary vaccination were detected again (about 97% of CD4 and 70% to 90% of CD8), suggesting broad maintenance of memory. Computational filtering was required because FACS-sorted repertoires could contain abundant contaminating clonotypes from the bulk population.

About this clonotype: The specificity of this receptor is unknown. Base qualities were left out, and no much larger clone turns up one base away.

TCR cDNA was made using 5'RACE template switching, a step that added a universal primer site and unique molecular identifiers. Priming for cDNA synthesis came from both the TCR alpha and TCR beta constant segments. Library amplification involved two PCR steps, and the second step added sample barcodes and sequencing adapters. Sequencing of the libraries was done on either Illumina HiSeq 2500 (2x100 bp) or NovaSeq (2x150 bp). The study's own analysis went as follows. Demultiplexing of reads and collapsing into UMI consensus sequences were performed with MIGEC, and V(D)J alignment was carried out with MiXCR. Vaccine-responding clonotypes were identified with edgeR using replicate PBMC samples, with FDR below 0.01 and a log2 fold change above 5 up to day 15 being required. Bulk clonotypes were assigned CD4 or CD8 identity according to which sequenced CD4 or CD8 repertoire held them at higher abundance. TCRdb ran its own pipeline on the public reads, namely fastp trimming at Q25 and MiXCR clone calling, and kept in-frame beta chains. Duplicate CDR3 protein sequences are folded into a single record with the most common DNA and genes. These V and J calls derive from TCRdb rather than the authors' analysis. This sample holds some 560,000 distinct CDR3 sequences; over 15% were observed only once. The ten largest account for around 15% of the sample.

The treatment or condition label here, explained by the study, means: live attenuated yellow fever vaccine strain. Two biological replicates of bulk PBMCs were collected at each blood-draw timepoint. PBMCs were isolated from peripheral blood using a standard Ficoll-Paque protocol. RNA was extracted with TriZol from bulk PBMCs, CD4 and CD8 fractions, and dextramer-positive and dextramer-negative fractions. The CDR1 and CDR2 encoded by the germline V gene (reference sequence) are LNHDA and SQIVND. V drops 5 bases and J drops 5 bases, leaving 12 bases in between. The cysteine opens and the phenylalanine closes a CDR3 of 13 amino acids. Only the CDR3 part of the read is kept: 39 bases, read in frame from the first base.

The sequencing used PBMCs, collected 15 days after the yellow fever booster vaccination. In this chain, TRBV19 is recombined with TRBJ2-5; a weak D assignment points to TRBD1 (5 bases agree). The TCR originated in a man aged 30 to 39 who received the YFV17D yellow fever vaccine. The sequenced DNA is TGTGCCAGTAGTCTTGGGGCCTTCGAGACCCAGTACTTC. This encodes CASSLGAFETQYF.